This TCR beta chain was documented in a study of CD8 T cells in Susac syndrome. CDR3 length: 11 amino acids. Trimming stripped 1 base from V and 14 bases from J, with 12 bases between. Germline V lookup: CDR1 GTSNPN, CDR2 SVGIG (reference sequence). Remarks on this clonotype: Antigen: not known.

Regarding the study as a whole: Clonal expansion was not seen in any Susac syndrome CD4+ T cell repertoire.

Sequencing of TCR beta drew on CD8+ and CD4+ T cells from blood. It was with random hexamers that about 0.45 to 1 ug RNA was reverse transcribed. Amplification of TCR beta CDR3 across 54 Vbeta and 13 Jbeta was performed with immunoSEQ multiplex PCR. A single record per CDR3 protein comes from TCRdb applying MiXCR to the immunoSEQ multiplex PCR reads. Of around 200,000 distinct CDR3 sequences in the sample, roughly 94% were seen once. Sample: CD4+ T cells from PBMCs. V and J are TRBV30 and TRBJ2-1; D possibly uses TRBD1 or TRBD2 (5 bases each). This sequence originates from a human donor with Susac syndrome. CDR3 nucleotides: TGTGCCTGGAGTGGGGGGATAGCCAAGTTCTTC. Residues: CAWSGGIAKFF. Using reference TRBV30 and TRBJ2-1 for the parts outside the CDR3, the full variable domain is SQTIHQWPATLVQPVGSPLSLECTVEGTSNPNLYWYRQAAGRGLQLLFYSVGIGQISSEVPQNLSASRPQDRQFILSSKKLLLSDSGFYLCAWSGGIAKFFGPGTRLTVL.